Following are 21 T cell receptor beta chains from one sample sequenced in a study of Graves' ophthalmopathy and Graves' hyperthyroidism. Amplification targeted the TCR beta CDR3 regions, with RNA transcripts as the source material. HTBI primers were used in a first-round RT-PCR, which preceded a second-round multiplex PCR. TCRdb fed the multiplex PCR reads into MiXCR, producing one record per CDR3 protein. The top ten clones hold around 10% of a sample with around 1.1 million distinct CDR3 sequences, around a third of them seen once. Material for sequencing was peripheral blood or thyroid tissue (not recorded which). The receptors were gathered from an adult man with Graves' hyperthyroidism.

There are many counts of this clonotype. The chain employs TRBV19 and TRBJ2-6; D not certain. This CDR3 contains 15 residues. Trimming stripped 7 bases from V and 1 base from J, with 11 bases between. Germline loops: CDR1 LNHDA, CDR2 SQIVND (reference sequence). The CDR3 DNA follows: TGTGCCAGTAATAACAAGGGTTCTGGGGCCAACGTCCTGACTTTC. This codes for CASNNKGSGANVLTF. The full variable domain, completed using reference TRBV19 and TRBJ2-6, is DGGITQSPKYLFRKEGQNVTLSCEQNLNHDAMYWYRQDPGQGLRLIYYSQIVNDFQKGDIAEGYSVSREKKESFPLTVTSAQKNPTAFYLCASNNKGSGANVLTFGAGSRLTVL.

The sample holds many counts of this clonotype. This sequence joins TRBV10-3 and TRBJ2-7; D might be TRBD2 (6 bases). The CDR3 has 14 residues. The germline V and J ends were trimmed by 4 bases and 3 bases, with 13 bases remaining between them. Germline-derived CDR1 and CDR2 are ENHRY and SYGVKD. CDR3 in amino acids: CAISGGDGRYEQYF. CDR3 coding DNA: TGTGCCATCAGTGGGGGGGACGGCCGCTACGAGCAGTACTTC.

This clonotype was seen many times. This rearrangement joins TRBV11-2 to TRBJ2-5; TRBD1 aligns across 7 bases. CDR3 length equals 16 residues. V lost 1 base to trimming and J lost 1 base; unmatched junction nucleotides: 6. Germline CDR1 is SGHAT and CDR2 is FQNNGV. Written as DNA, the CDR3 is TGTGCCAGCAGCTTAGGAGGGGGCGCCGGCCAAGAGACCCAGTACTTC. Protein product: CASSLGGGAGQETQYF.

This clonotype was recorded a few times. The V gene is TRBV6-1, the J gene TRBJ1-5; TRBD1 matches at 7 bases. CDR3 length equals 13 residues. Germline V gene sequence: CDR1 MNHNS, CDR2 SASEGT. The junction had 4 bases not matched to a gene; V was cut back by 7 bases and J by 4 bases. This chain's CDR3 is CASTGQENQPQHF. Written as DNA, the CDR3 is TGTGCCAGCACCGGACAGGAGAATCAGCCCCAGCATTTT.

This clonotype occurred once. The gene calls are TRBV10-3 and TRBJ1-6; maybe TRBD1 (5 bases). The V end lost 9 bases, the J end lost 7 bases, and 13 bases lay between the germline ends. Germline V gives CDR1 ENHRY, CDR2 SYGVKD. This CDR3 contains 13 residues. The CDR3 nucleotides are TGTGCCATGGGGACTAGCACGAATTCACCCCTCCACTTT. It encodes CAMGTSTNSPLHF.

The gene calls are TRBV5-1 and TRBJ1-2; 7 nucleotides match TRBD1. CDR3 length equals 15 residues. Per germline, CDR1 SGHRS and CDR2 YFSETQ. With V trimmed by 3 bases and J by 2 bases, 7 bases remained unmatched. The chain's CDR3 is CASSSNPTGNYGYTF. CDR3 sequence (DNA): TGCGCCAGCAGCTCAAACCCGACAGGGAACTATGGCTACACCTTC.

This clonotype was picked up a small number of times. The rearrangement links TRBV28 to TRBJ1-2; D gene ambiguous. Germline V gene sequence: CDR1 MDHEN, CDR2 SYDVKM. CDR3 length: 16 amino acids. V was shortened by 6 bases and J by 4 bases, with 21 bases between the two germline ends. CDR3 protein: CASSQPGLEWPYGYTF. CDR3 sequence (DNA): TGTGCCAGCAGCCAACCAGGCCTCGAATGGCCCTATGGCTACACCTTC.

This clonotype was detected ten times or more. CDR3 DNA sequence: TGCAGTGCTAGAGGTCGGGCGGACCTGACTTTC. Translating it yields CSARGRADLTF. The chain is built from TRBV20-1 and TRBJ2-6; D unresolved. This CDR3 spans 11 amino acids. Deletions cut 1 base from V and 15 bases from J, with 10 bases between. The germline gives CDR1 DFQATT, CDR2 SNEGSKA (reference sequence).

This clonotype occurred once. The chain combines TRBV5-1 with TRBJ2-2; perhaps D is TRBD1 or TRBD2 (6 bases each). This CDR3 region has 16 residues. Trimming pared 4 bases from V and 2 bases from J, leaving 15 bases between. Germline CDR1 and CDR2: SGHRS and YFSETQ. CDR3 DNA sequence: TGCGCCAGCAGCCAAGAGGGGGGACGCAACACCGGGGAGCTGTTTTTT. Its protein is CASSQEGGRNTGELFF.

In its sample, this clonotype was seen a few times. V is TRBV20-1 and J is TRBJ2-7; no clear D gene. The CDR3 totals 12 residues. CDR1 and CDR2 (germline): DFQATT, SNEGSKA (reference sequence). Trimming took 0 bases from V and 6 from J, leaving 9 bases between them. As DNA, the CDR3 is TGCAGTGCTAGAGATACGTCTTCCGAGCAGTACTTC. Translated: CSARDTSSEQYF.

This clonotype was recorded at least ten times. The chain uses TRBV6-2 or TRBV6-3 and TRBJ1-2; weak D call: TRBD1 (5 bases). Trimming cost V 6 bases and J 4 bases, with 15 bases left between them. This CDR3 is built from 14 residues. The germline gives CDR1 MNHEY, CDR2 SVGEGT. The DNA of the CDR3 is TGTGCCAGCAGCTACGGGACGGGACTCTATGGCTACACCTTC. Encoded protein: CASSYGTGLYGYTF.

The chain employs TRBV2 and TRBJ1-5, with 7 bases aligning to TRBD1. The germline V gene has CDR1 SNHLY and CDR2 FYNNEI. J gave up 7 bases and V 1 base, and 4 bases lay outside the gene matches. There are 14 residues in the CDR3. The CDR3 nucleotides read TGTGCCAGCAGTGAAGAGACAGGGTGGCAGCCCCAGCATTTT. Residues: CASSEETGWQPQHF.

This clonotype has a count of ten or more. The V gene is TRBV6-5, the J gene TRBJ1-2; D might be TRBD1 (6 bases). Germline CDR1 is MNHEY and CDR2 is SVGAGI. CDR3 length equals 12 residues. The V end lost 6 bases, the J end lost 6 bases, and 11 bases lay between the germline ends. The CDR3 DNA is TGTGCCAGCAGACGGCGACAGGATGGCTACACCTTC. Protein sequence: CASRRRQDGYTF.

This clonotype was detected a few times. The V call is TRBV2, the J call TRBJ1-5; D might be TRBD1 (6 bases). Trimming removed 6 bases from V and 0 bases from J, with 15 bases in between. The CDR3 is made up of 16 amino acids. Germline V CDR1 and CDR2: SNHLY, FYNNEI. CDR3 nucleotide sequence: TGTGCCAGCAGCCAAGGTGACAGGAATAGCAATCAGCCCCAGCATTTT. It is translated as CASSQGDRNSNQPQHF.

This clonotype was found many times. The chain employs TRBV7-2 and TRBJ2-7; D not resolved. The V and J ends lost 5 bases and 3 bases respectively, with 17 bases between them. The germline CDR1 and CDR2 sequences are SGHTA and FQGNSA. The CDR3 spans 15 residues. CDR3 DNA sequence: TGTGCCAGCAGCCCCCTATGGAAGTCGGGCTACGAGCAGTACTTC. It encodes CASSPLWKSGYEQYF.

This clonotype was recorded many times. The rearrangement uses TRBV7-7 and TRBJ2-2; unclear D gene. The CDR3 has 14 amino acids. Germline assignment: CDR1 SSHAT and CDR2 FNYEAQ (reference sequence). V was cut by 1 base and J by 5 bases, with 8 bases left in between. CDR3 nucleotide sequence: TGTGCCAGCAGCTTAGGCCCACGGACCGGGGAGCTGTTTTTT. Amino acids: CASSLGPRTGELFF.

This clonotype was recorded at least ten times. The V gene is TRBV12-3 or TRBV12-4, the J gene TRBJ1-5; the match to TRBD1 covers 9 bases. This CDR3 region has 15 residues. The ends lost 6 bases at V and 3 bases at J; junction bases unmatched: 6. Written as DNA, the CDR3 is TGTGCCAGCAGCCCCGGACAGGGGAACAATCAGCCCCAGCATTTT. Its translation is CASSPGQGNNQPQHF.

This clonotype showed up many times. V gene TRBV15 combines with J gene TRBJ1-6; TRBD1 aligns across 8 bases. Germline lookup yields CDR1 LNHNV and CDR2 YYDKDF (reference sequence). The CDR3 consists of 16 residues. The V and J ends lost 8 bases and 5 bases, in that order; junction bases with no gene match: 11. CDR3 loop: CATAPGTGMDNSPLHF. CDR3 coding DNA: TGTGCCACCGCCCCGGGGACAGGCATGGATAATTCACCCCTCCACTTT.

This clonotype was counted only a few times. The chain couples TRBV20-1 to TRBJ2-5, with 8 bases lining up with TRBD1. J lost 6 bases, V lost 1 base, and 7 bases had no gene match. Germline CDR1 and CDR2: DFQATT and SNEGSKA (reference sequence). There are 14 residues in the CDR3. CDR3 coding DNA: TGCAGTGCTAGAGTATCAGGGGGCGCGAAGACCCAGTACTTC. Its protein product is CSARVSGGAKTQYF.

The V and J genes are TRBV20-1 and TRBJ1-2; D is undetermined. V was shortened by 3 bases and J by 8 bases, with 16 bases between the two germline ends. Germline CDR1 reads DFQATT; CDR2 reads SNEGSKA (reference sequence). There are 13 residues in the CDR3. The CDR3 spells CSASAETGRGYTF. CDR3 in DNA: TGCAGTGCTAGTGCGGAGACCGGTCGGGGCTACACCTTC.

This clonotype was observed many times. The CDR3 sequence is CASSPRGGRSEKLFF. Here the CDR3 DNA reads TGTGCCAGCAGTCCGAGAGGAGGGCGAAGTGAAAAACTGTTTTTT. This chain connects TRBV2 to TRBJ1-4; D is unclear. V was trimmed by 5 bases and J by 7 bases, leaving 17 bases between them. Germline CDR1 and CDR2: SNHLY and FYNNEI. The CDR3 runs to 15 residues.